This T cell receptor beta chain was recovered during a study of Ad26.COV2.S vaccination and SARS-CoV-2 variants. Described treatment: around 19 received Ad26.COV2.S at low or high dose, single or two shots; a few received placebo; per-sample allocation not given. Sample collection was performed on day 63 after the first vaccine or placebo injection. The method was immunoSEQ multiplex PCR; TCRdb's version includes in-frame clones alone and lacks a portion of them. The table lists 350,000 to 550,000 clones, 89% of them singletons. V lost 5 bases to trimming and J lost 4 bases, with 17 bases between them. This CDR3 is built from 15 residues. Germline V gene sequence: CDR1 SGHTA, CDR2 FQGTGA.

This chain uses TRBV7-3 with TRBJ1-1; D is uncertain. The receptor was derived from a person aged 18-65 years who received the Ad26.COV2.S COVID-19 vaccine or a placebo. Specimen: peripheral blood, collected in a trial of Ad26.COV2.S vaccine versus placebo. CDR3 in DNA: TGTGCCAGCAGCCCAGGACCCGGGAGGGTCACTGAAGCTTTCTTT. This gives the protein CASSPGPGRVTEAFF.